Given below is one T cell receptor (beta chain) in context. Its antigen is unknown. No per-base quality is available; no much larger clone lies one base away. The record originates from a study of CD8 T cells in Susac syndrome (dated by TCRdb to the late 2010s). For the wider study: Repertoire sequencing was used to test whether CD8+ T cell activation and differentiation in Susac syndrome was antigen driven.

Peripheral blood CD8+ and CD4+ T cells from healthy donors, Susac syndrome patients and multiple sclerosis patients were profiled by high-throughput TCR beta sequencing. Healthy donors were age- and sex-matched controls. Bulk CD8+ and CD4+ T cells were purified by magnetic negative isolation, whereas CD8+ TEMRA cells were enriched by FACS. Blood was drawn into EDTA tubes, processed within 24 hours, and PBMCs were isolated by density gradient centrifugation. PBMCs intended for TCR sequencing were cryopreserved in liquid nitrogen and thawed later in a water bath at 37 degrees C. The sorted or isolated CD4+, CD8+ and CD8+ TEMRA cells reached a purity of at least 90%. RNA was extracted with the RNeasy kit and about 0.5 to 1 ug was reverse transcribed using random hexamers. The immunoSEQ multiplex PCR assay, covering 54 Vbeta and 13 Jbeta segments, was used to amplify TCR beta CDR3 regions. To correct PCR amplification bias, a synthetic template baseline was used for both primer optimization and computational correction. In the original analysis: Reads were annotated to V, D and J genes per IMGT and analyzed with immunoSEQ Analyzer, keeping only productive sequences. Clonality was computed as one minus Shannon entropy normalized by log2 of the number of productive unique sequences. Public and private clones were assessed among the 100 most prevalent clones of each patient and control. A clone was defined as Susac-specific if it was absent from the healthy and MS cohorts, from over a thousand published viral clones and from other ImmuneACCESS disease sequences. The public reads were reprocessed in TCRdb via fastp at Q25 and MiXCR, keeping in-frame beta chains. Records with the same CDR3 protein are collapsed into one entry carrying the most frequent genes and DNA. The V and J calls follow TCRdb's processing rather than the paper's. The sample table lists roughly 200,000 distinct CDR3 sequences, about 95% of them with a count of one. The biggest ten clones account for about 0.1% of the sample.

The full study reports these points: The number of individuals in the TCR sequencing and HLA analysis was recognized as being relatively small.

Trimming removed 5 bases from V and 4 bases from J; the gene matches leave 6 bases unexplained. Based on the germline V gene, the CDR1 and CDR2 sequences are SQVTM and ANQGSEA. The CDR3 numbers 14 residues from cysteine through phenylalanine. Just CDR3 DNA is preserved here, 42 bases in frame from base 1. Source material: CD4+ T cells from PBMCs. This receptor was taken from a human donor in good health. Recombination joined TRBV29-1 with TRBJ1-1; 11 of the junction bases match TRBD1. The CDR3 here reads CSVCMDRGRTEAFF. The nucleotides are TGCAGCGTTTGCATGGACAGGGGGCGCACTGAAGCTTTCTTT.